The rows below give T cell receptor beta chains drawn from one sample of a study of PD-1 blockade in classical Hodgkin lymphoma. Sequencing was performed with immunoSEQ multiplex PCR; in TCRdb, only in-frame clones are kept and a portion is missing. The repertoire holds around 19,000 clones, with approximately 80% as singletons. Source: peripheral blood mononuclear cells (PBMCs), taken before the fourth cycle of nivolumab. The source is a human donor with classical Hodgkin lymphoma. CDR3s include the opening cysteine and the closing phenylalanine or tryptophan. The D gene is left open where the match is weak. Clone size is stated in some rows and not others, as once, few, many or a class when expanded.

v_gene	abundance	d_gene	j_gene	CDR3nt	CDR3aa
TRBV28	NA	NA	TRBJ1-1	TGTGCCAGCAATCAGGGACAAACTGAAGCTTTCTTT	CASNQGQTEAFF
TRBV7-6	few	TRBD1	TRBJ1-1	TGTGCCAGCAGCTTCCAGACAGGGGAGGTCACTGAAGCTTTCTTT	CASSFQTGEVTEAFF
TRBV29-1	NA	NA	TRBJ2-5	TGCAGCGTTGAACCCCAGCCGGAGACCCAGTACTTC	CSVEPQPETQYF
TRBV9	NA	TRBD2	TRBJ2-1	TGTGCCCGTGTTTATGCGGGAGGGCAGTTCTTC	CARVYAGGQFF
TRBV30	NA	NA	TRBJ2-7	TGTGCCTGGAGACCTGAGGGACCCTACGAGCAGTACTTC	CAWRPEGPYEQYF
TRBV13	NA	NA	TRBJ2-7	TGTGCCAGCAGCTTAGTGGGAGGTCCCTACGAGCAGTACTTC	CASSLVGGPYEQYF
TRBV19	NA	TRBD1	TRBJ2-4	TGTGCCAGTAGTGCTAGGACAGGTTTAGACATTCAGTACTTC	CASSARTGLDIQYF
TRBV7-2	NA	NA	TRBJ1-1	TGTGCCAGCAGCTTAGTGAGTTCGTATGAAGCTTTCTTT	CASSLVSSYEAFF
TRBV7-6	NA	TRBD2	TRBJ2-7	TGTGCCAGCAGCCCGGGGGTAGGGGAGGGCTACGAGCAGTACTTC	CASSPGVGEGYEQYF
TRBV7-2	NA	TRBD1	TRBJ1-2	TGTGCCAGCAGCTTAGCCGGGACAGGGCTCAACAACTATGGCTACACCTTC	CASSLAGTGLNNYGYTF
TRBV5-1	NA	TRBD2	TRBJ2-1	TGCGCCAGCAGCTTGCCCCTAGCGGGAGCCTACAATGAGCAGTTCTTC	CASSLPLAGAYNEQFF
TRBV27	NA	NA	TRBJ2-3	TGTGCCAGCAGTGCCCTCAGAACAGATACGCAGTATTTT	CASSALRTDTQYF
TRBV9	NA	NA	TRBJ2-7	TGTGCCAGCAGCGTAGCGTTGGGGGGCCGATACGAGCAGTACTTC	CASSVALGGRYEQYF
TRBV7-9	NA	NA	TRBJ1-1	TGTGCCAGCAGCTCCGATATTACGATGGGGACTGAAGCTTTCTTT	CASSSDITMGTEAFF
TRBV11-2	NA	NA	TRBJ2-7	TGTGCCAGCAGCGGAGTAGCTTATGGCTACGAGCAGTACTTC	CASSGVAYGYEQYF
TRBV18	NA	NA	TRBJ2-5	TGTGCCAGCTCACCCCTAGGTGAACCACAAGAGACCCAGTACTTC	CASSPLGEPQETQYF
TRBV9	NA	TRBD2	TRBJ2-3	TGTGCCAGCAGCCCGCGGGGGGGTAGGTCGGTGGATACGCAGTATTTT	CASSPRGGRSVDTQYF
TRBV9	once	NA	TRBJ1-3	TGTGCCAGCAGCCCAAGGGGGATAAACACCATATATTTT	CASSPRGINTIYF
TRBV6-6	few	NA	TRBJ2-1	TGTGCCAGCAGCGTTCCTCAGAGGGGGCAGTTCTTC	CASSVPQRGQFF
TRBV7-2	once	TRBD1	TRBJ1-2	TGTGCCAGCAGCCCTGACAGGGGGAACTATGGCTACACCTTC	CASSPDRGNYGYTF
TRBV10-3	NA	NA	TRBJ2-3	TGTGCCATCAGAGAGGGAGGTCTAGATACGCAGTATTTT	CAIREGGLDTQYF
TRBV5-1	few	NA	TRBJ2-7	TGCGCCAGCAGCTTGGCCAATCCCCATACAGGGCCTTACGAGCAGTACTTC	CASSLANPHTGPYEQYF
TRBV19	few	NA	TRBJ1-1	TGTGCCAGTAGTTTTACAGCGCCCGGGGGTGAAGCTTTCTTT	CASSFTAPGGEAFF
TRBV19	NA	TRBD2	TRBJ2-1	TGTGCCAGTAGTATAGATCGGCGCCAGCGGGGGGGATACAATGAGCAGTTCTTC	CASSIDRRQRGGYNEQFF
TRBV18	NA	TRBD1	TRBJ1-6	TGTGCCAGCTCACTAAATCGACAGGGGGCACATTCACCCCTCCACTTT	CASSLNRQGAHSPLHF
TRBV27	NA	NA	TRBJ2-7	TGTGCCAGCAGTTACGCCCCGAGGGGGGACGAGCAGTACTTC	CASSYAPRGDEQYF
TRBV19	few	TRBD1	TRBJ2-5	TGTGCCTCTTTGGACAGGGTAGAAGAGACCCAGTACTTC	CASLDRVEETQYF
TRBV27	NA	NA	TRBJ2-3	TGTGCCAGCAGTTTCACGATTCCACGGGGGACGCAGTATTTT	CASSFTIPRGTQYF
TRBV5-4	NA	NA	TRBJ2-1	TGTGCCAGCAGCTACAGGAGCTCCTACAATGAGCAGTTCTTC	CASSYRSSYNEQFF
TRBV6-5	NA	NA	TRBJ2-6	TGTGCCAGCAGTTACTCGGGCTCTGGGGCCAACGTCCTGACTTTC	CASSYSGSGANVLTF
TRBV27	NA	NA	TRBJ1-2	TGTGCCAGCAGTTTACACCCCTTGGGGGCCCCCTATGGCTACACCTTC	CASSLHPLGAPYGYTF
TRBV5-1	NA	NA	TRBJ1-2	TGCGCCAGCAGCCCCCGGGACGGACCGTCGGGTGGCTACACCTTC	CASSPRDGPSGGYTF
TRBV6-5	NA	NA	TRBJ2-7	TGTGCCAGCAGCCCCTCGGGGGCTATCTACGAGCAGTACTTC	CASSPSGAIYEQYF
TRBV18	NA	TRBD2	TRBJ2-7	TGTGCCAGCTCACCACTTAGCTCTGCAACTAGCGCGGGCGAGCAGTACTTC	CASSPLSSATSAGEQYF
TRBV7-5	once	NA	TRBJ2-5	TGTGTCAGAAGCCGCAGGGGGGTGGAGACCCAGTACTTC	CVRSRRGVETQYF
TRBV7-7	NA	NA	TRBJ2-5	TGTGCCAGCAGCCCTTCCGGGACTGAAGAGACCCAGTACTTC	CASSPSGTEETQYF
TRBV5-5	few	TRBD1	TRBJ2-5	TGTGCCAGCAGCTTTTCGACAGGGTTGATATTCGAGACCCAGTACTTC	CASSFSTGLIFETQYF
TRBV19	medium-sized	NA	TRBJ1-2	TGTGCCAGTAGTGCTCTTCGGCTCTACACCTTC	CASSALRLYTF
TRBV9	few	TRBD2	TRBJ2-2	TGTGCCAGCAGCGCGAGCGGGGGCCCAACCGGGGAGCTGTTTTTT	CASSASGGPTGELFF
TRBV11-2	NA	TRBD1	TRBJ2-5	TGTGCCAGCAGCTTAGCCGACAGGGGGCGTGAGACCCAGTACTTC	CASSLADRGRETQYF
TRBV5-4	NA	NA	TRBJ2-1	TGTGCCAGCAGCCCTCCTACCTTTGGCGGAGGTGAGCAGTTCTTC	CASSPPTFGGGEQFF
TRBV9	once	TRBD2	TRBJ2-1	TGTGCCAGCAGTTTCCGGACTAGTATGTACAATGAGCAGTTCTTC	CASSFRTSMYNEQFF
TRBV29-1	NA	TRBD2	TRBJ2-3	TGCAGCGCATTGACTAGCGGCCTCACAGATACGCAGTATTTT	CSALTSGLTDTQYF
TRBV5-6	NA	NA	TRBJ2-4	TGTGCCAGCAGCTTGACGGTGGTCGGCCAAGGGGCCAAAAACATTCAGTACTTC	CASSLTVVGQGAKNIQYF
TRBV15	NA	NA	TRBJ2-3	TGTGCCACCAAGGCCTTCGGAGGAGATACGCAGTATTTT	CATKAFGGDTQYF
TRBV15	NA	NA	TRBJ2-7	TGTGCCACCAGCCCAGGTTACGGGCGGGACTTCTACGAGCAGTACTTC	CATSPGYGRDFYEQYF
TRBV27	NA	TRBD1	TRBJ1-2	TGTGCCAGCAGTTTATTCCCCGGGACAGGGATAGGCTACACCTTC	CASSLFPGTGIGYTF
TRBV30	NA	NA	TRBJ1-3	TGTGCCTGGCGGCCCGCGGGTCCTCGCTCTGGAAACACCATATATTTT	CAWRPAGPRSGNTIYF
TRBV4-2	NA	NA	TRBJ1-2	TGTGCCAGCAGCCAAGCCAGGGGCGGGAACTATGGCTACACCTTC	CASSQARGGNYGYTF
TRBV5-1	NA	NA	TRBJ2-5	TGCGCCAGCAGCCGTTGGGGGGGCAGGTACCAAGAGACCCAGTACTTC	CASSRWGGRYQETQYF
TRBV5-1	NA	NA	TRBJ1-1	TGCGCCAGCAGCGAGCTTGGAGGAGACACTGAAGCTTTCTTT	CASSELGGDTEAFF
TRBV5-1	NA	TRBD1	TRBJ1-2	TGCGCCAGCAGCGCCTGGGGGACAGGGGGCACAGGCTATGGCTACACCTTC	CASSAWGTGGTGYGYTF
TRBV5-4	few	NA	TRBJ1-1	TGTGCCAGCAGCACAGAGAACACTGAAGCTTTCTTT	CASSTENTEAFF
TRBV7-6	NA	NA	TRBJ2-5	TGTGCCAGCAGCTTAGACCGGGGTTTTCAAGAGACCCAGTACTTC	CASSLDRGFQETQYF
TRBV11-1	NA	NA	TRBJ2-5	TGTGCCAGCAGTCGTAAACTTCGAGTAGAGACCCAGTACTTC	CASSRKLRVETQYF
TRBV10-3	NA	TRBD2	TRBJ2-3	TGTGCCACTGGAAGCGGGAGGGTCCCCTATACGCAGTATTTT	CATGSGRVPYTQYF
TRBV10-3	NA	NA	TRBJ2-1	TGTGCCATCAGTGAGTTAGGGGGAGGGCCGAATGAGCAGTTCTTC	CAISELGGGPNEQFF
TRBV5-1	NA	TRBD2	TRBJ2-7	TGCGCCAGCAGCATGACTAGCGGGTTCTACGAGCAGTACTTC	CASSMTSGFYEQYF
TRBV4-2	NA	NA	TRBJ2-4	TGTGCCAGCAGCCAAGCCCGGGACCCGGAGGGCATTCAGTACTTC	CASSQARDPEGIQYF
TRBV5-1	NA	NA	TRBJ2-2	TGCGCCAGCAGCTTGGCCTGGGGGCCGAGGAACACCGGGGAGCTGTTTTTT	CASSLAWGPRNTGELFF